The clone carrying this T cell receptor beta chain occurred a few times. In the study's own analysis: Reference gene primer amplification yielded estimated nucleated cell counts. The data were produced by immunoSEQ multiplex PCR, yet TCRdb's version contains in-frame clones alone and is incomplete. The V and J calls and clone size come from that table; D and trimming were worked out from the DNA. Of about 70,000 clones listed, 75% to 85% were seen once; the top ten hold roughly 22%. This entry comes from a study of blood T cell repertoires in COVID-19. Study information: Whether acute or convalescent, the COVID-19 samples came from the United States, Italy and Spain.

The V segment lost 5 bases and the J segment 5 bases; nucleotides outside the gene matches: 15. Germline values: CDR1 SGHAT, CDR2 FQNNGV. This CDR3 region has 18 residues. The sequenced sample consisted of peripheral blood. This clonotype was sampled from a woman in her 70s with acute or convalescent COVID-19. The J gene is TRBJ2-5, the V gene TRBV11-2, with TRBD2 identical over 12 bases. This chain's CDR3 is CASSTRIGLAGLMETQYF. The CDR3 DNA follows: TGTGCCAGCAGCACCCGGATCGGACTAGCGGGATTAATGGAGACCCAGTACTTC.